This T cell receptor (beta chain) was retrieved from a study of CD8 T cells in ankylosing spondylitis. General observations from the study: The study identified a TCR beta motif of under 10 highly homologous variants that appeared characteristic of ankylosing spondylitis blood. Disease-linked clones reportedly showed significant enrichment in matched ankylosing spondylitis synovial fluid. Certain motif variants had earlier appeared in reactive arthritis synovial fluid and blood. Clones that were linked to disease were CD8+ and were relatively rare in peripheral blood.

5'-RACE, quantitative and with molecular barcodes, yielded the TCR beta libraries. MiXCR was run by TCRdb on the 5' RACE reads, yielding one entry per CDR3 protein. The table shows about 330,000 distinct CDR3 sequences, with 7.5% to 9% occurring only once. As regards this clonotype: Its antigen is currently unknown.

CDR1 is GTSNPN and CDR2 is SVGIG in the germline V gene (reference sequence). V lost 4 bases and J 2 bases, leaving 11 bases between the germline ends. This CDR3 is built from 13 residues. The TCR comes from a male donor with ankylosing spondylitis. The sequenced sample consisted of blood, either unsorted or a sorted T cell fraction (not recorded which). J is TRBJ2-5 and V is TRBV30; tentatively, D is TRBD1 or TRBD2 (5 bases each). The DNA of the CDR3 is TGTGCCTGGAAATTCGGGACGCAAGAGACCCAGTACTTC. Amino acid sequence: CAWKFGTQETQYF.